The next 24 T cell receptor beta chains were all read from a single sample in a study of T cells in Graves' hyperthyroidism and ophthalmopathy. RNA transcripts served as the template for amplifying TCR beta CDR3 regions. Carried out on the TCR CDR3, a first-round RT-PCR used the HTBI primer set. One entry per CDR3 protein results from TCRdb running MiXCR on the multiplex PCR reads. The sample yields about 420,000 distinct CDR3 sequences, roughly 15% seen once. Sequencing input: blood. The receptors come from a woman aged 18-29 years with Graves' hyperthyroidism.

Notes on this clonotype: It may be a read error: a sequence one base away is much more abundant. The genes are TRBV28 and TRBJ2-6; D is ambiguous. The germline V gene has CDR1 MDHEN and CDR2 SYDVKM. Trimming left V 1 base short and J 5 bases short, with 15 bases between. The CDR3 runs 17 residues. For the CDR3, the DNA is TGTGCCAGCAGTTTATCCCCTCTTGGAACTAGGGCCAACGTCCTGACTTTC. Protein: CASSLSPLGTRANVLTF. The full variable domain, rest sourced from reference TRBV28 and TRBJ2-6, is DVKVTQSSRYLVKRTGEKVFLECVQDMDHENMFWYRQDPGLGLRLIYFSYDVKMKEKGDIPEGYSVSREKKERFSLILESASTNQTSMYLCASSLSPLGTRANVLTFGAGSRLTVL.

This clonotype is categorized as medium-sized. The gene calls are TRBV3-1 and TRBJ1-1, with D uncertain. Trimming pared 4 bases from V and 1 base from J, leaving 16 bases between. Germline loops: CDR1 LGHDT, CDR2 YNNKEL (reference sequence). The CDR3 sequence is 16 residues long. The CDR3: CASSPELSTANTEAFF. The CDR3 region has the DNA TGTGCCAGCAGCCCTGAGCTATCAACGGCGAACACTGAAGCTTTCTTT.

In its sample, this clonotype was seen many times. The chain employs TRBV6-1 and TRBJ1-6; tentative D call: TRBD1 (6 bases). V lost 6 bases and J lost 5, with 20 bases in between. The CDR3 runs to 17 residues. Germline CDR1 is MNHNS and CDR2 is SASEGT. CDR3 coding DNA: TGTGCCAGCAGCTACCCTACAGGGTGGGGGAATAATTCACCCCTCCACTTT. Its protein is CASSYPTGWGNNSPLHF.

This clonotype was observed at least ten times. The V and J genes are TRBV12-5 and TRBJ1-1, with no clear D. CDR3 size: 12 residues. From germline, CDR1 is LGHNT and CDR2 FRNRAP. V was shortened by 7 bases and J by 4 bases, with 10 bases between the two germline ends. DNA for the CDR3: TGTGCTAGTGCTATGGGTTCCACTGAAGCTTTCTTT. It yields the protein CASAMGSTEAFF.

Many counts were recorded for this clonotype. The chain is built from TRBV20-1 and TRBJ2-5; D unclear. The germline CDR1 and CDR2 sequences are DFQATT and SNEGSKA (reference sequence). Trimming took off 0 bases at V and 2 bases at J, with 19 bases between the two ends. The CDR3 is 17 residues long. The CDR3 is CSARDQDYARQQETQYF. The CDR3 DNA follows: TGCAGTGCTAGAGATCAAGATTATGCTAGACAACAAGAGACCCAGTACTTC.

This clonotype was seen ten or more times. The genes are TRBV11-2 and TRBJ2-3; D gene ambiguous. The CDR3 contains 12 residues. V was trimmed by 3 bases and J by 4 bases, leaving 5 bases between them. Germline V gives CDR1 SGHAT, CDR2 FQNNGV. This CDR3 is CASSFGSDTQYF. The DNA of the CDR3 is TGTGCCAGCAGCTTTGGGTCAGATACGCAGTATTTT.

This clonotype appeared many times. This sequence joins TRBV14 and TRBJ1-1; D unclear. Germline assignment: CDR1 SGHDN and CDR2 FVKESK. Trimming took off 8 bases at V and 3 bases at J, with 10 bases between the two ends. The CDR3 is 12 amino acids. The CDR3 DNA is TGTGCCAGCTCCTCCCCGTACACTGAAGCTTTCTTT. Its protein product is CASSSPYTEAFF.

This clonotype was picked up many times. The gene calls are TRBV24-1 and TRBJ2-1; D is possibly TRBD1 (6 bases). V lost 7 bases and J 0 bases, leaving 9 bases between the germline ends. The CDR3 is made up of 14 amino acids. The germline V gene encodes CDR1 KGHDR and CDR2 SFDVKD. CDR3 sequence reads: CATSRGSSYNEQFF. CDR3 nucleotides: TGTGCCACCAGCAGGGGAAGCTCCTACAATGAGCAGTTCTTC.

The V gene is TRBV30, the J gene TRBJ2-1; the D is unclear. The CDR3 contains 17 residues. The V gene's germline CDR1 is GTSNPN and CDR2 SVGIG (reference sequence). V was trimmed by 0 bases and J by 0 bases, leaving 15 bases between them. CDR3 in amino acids: CAWSVPRRVSSYNEQFF. The CDR3, as DNA: TGTGCCTGGAGTGTACCCCGACGGGTGAGCTCCTACAATGAGCAGTTCTTC.

Ten or more counts support this clonotype. The CDR3, as DNA: TGTGCCAGCAGTTACTCGGACTACAATGAGCAGTTCTTC. Protein: CASSYSDYNEQFF. The J gene is TRBJ2-1, the V gene TRBV6-2 or TRBV6-3; D remains unclear. With 0 bases removed from V and 3 bases from J, the gap between germline ends came to 3 bases. CDR3 length: 13 amino acids. The V gene's germline CDR1 is MNHEY and CDR2 SVGEGT.

This clonotype has at least ten counts. The CDR3 DNA reads TGTGCCAGCAGCTTATCTGTCGAGGTGGTCGAGCAGTACTTC. Translating it yields CASSLSVEVVEQYF. The chain combines TRBV7-8 with TRBJ2-7; unclear D gene. Germline CDR1 reads SGHVS; CDR2 reads FQNEAQ. The V end was cut by 2 bases, the J end by 6 bases, with 14 bases between. This CDR3 comprises 14 residues.

As concerns this clonotype: Given a much more abundant clone one base away, this may be a read error. The chain uses TRBV6-5 and TRBJ2-2, with D unresolved. The V gene's germline CDR1 is MNHEY and CDR2 SVGAGI. The CDR3 length is 15 residues. In nucleotides, the CDR3 is TGTGCCAGCAGTTACGCCCCACCGAACACCGTGGAGCTGTTTTTT. Translated, it gives CASSYAPPNTVELFF.

This clonotype was counted ten times or more. J is TRBJ2-2 and V is TRBV6-1, with 13 bases matching TRBD2. The CDR3 contains 17 residues. Germline V gene sequence: CDR1 MNHNS, CDR2 SASEGT. Losses at the gene ends were 6 bases for V and 4 bases for J; bases not matched to a gene: 8. This chain's CDR3 is CASRHGLAGEVTGELFF. The CDR3 coding sequence is TGTGCCAGCAGACACGGACTAGCGGGAGAGGTCACCGGGGAGCTGTTTTTT.

This clonotype was observed a handful of times. The chain links TRBV10-3 to TRBJ1-1; D unclear. CDR3 size: 14 residues. The germline V gene encodes CDR1 ENHRY and CDR2 SYGVKD. The V and J ends lost 7 bases and 3 bases respectively, with 15 bases between them. The CDR3 here is CAITPTDGYTEAFF. CDR3 nucleotides: TGTGCCATCACCCCCACGGACGGCTACACTGAAGCTTTCTTT.

This clonotype has a count of ten or more. The V call is TRBV20-1, the J call TRBJ1-1; perhaps TRBD1 as D (5 bases). The germline gives CDR1 DFQATT, CDR2 SNEGSKA (reference sequence). Trimming took off 6 bases at V and 0 bases at J, with 17 bases between the two ends. The length of the CDR3 is 15 residues. The CDR3 protein is CSAKRGTNMNTEAFF. The CDR3 coding sequence is TGCAGTGCGAAGAGGGGAACTAACATGAACACTGAAGCTTTCTTT.

A few counts support this clonotype. The chain has TRBV19 and TRBJ2-1; possible D gene TRBD1, 6 bases. Between the trimmed V and J ends, which lost 3 bases and 9 bases, there was a span of 15 bases. The CDR3 is made up of 14 amino acids. Per the germline V gene, CDR1 is LNHDA and CDR2 is SQIVND (reference sequence). For the CDR3, the DNA is TGTGCCAGTAGTATCGGTACAGGGATGGGTGAGCAGTTCTTC. Translating gives CASSIGTGMGEQFF.

In this sample, this clonotype turned up a few times. The rearrangement joins TRBV9 to TRBJ2-1, with 13 bases that match TRBD2. CDR3 size: 17 residues. J lost 4 bases, V lost 0 bases, and 4 bases had no gene match. Germline V gene sequence: CDR1 SGDLS, CDR2 YYNGEE. For the CDR3, the DNA is TGTGCCAGCAGCGTAGGTACTAGCGGGAGGGGGTACAATGAGCAGTTCTTC. Protein sequence: CASSVGTSGRGYNEQFF.

The chain uses TRBV13 and TRBJ1-2; TRBD1 matches 7 bases. The CDR3 has 14 residues. Looked up from germline, CDR1 is PRHDT and CDR2 is FYEKMQ (reference sequence). The J segment lost 1 base and the V segment lost 9 bases, leaving 8 bases of the junction unmatched. In nucleotides, the CDR3 is TGTGCCAGTCGTGACAGGGCCGATAACTATGGCTACACCTTC. Translated, it gives CASRDRADNYGYTF. The full variable domain, its missing parts supplied by reference TRBV13 and TRBJ1-2, is AAGVIQSPRHLIKEKRETATLKCYPIPRHDTVYWYQQGPGQDPQFLISFYEKMQSDKGSIPDRFSAQQFSDYHSELNMSSLELGDSALYFCASRDRADNYGYTFGSGTRLTVV.

V gene TRBV28 combines with J gene TRBJ2-2, with D possibly TRBD1 on 6 matching bases. The V gene's germline CDR1 is MDHEN and CDR2 SYDVKM. V was pared by 2 bases and J by 4 bases, with 11 bases between. The CDR3 extends over 15 amino acids. The CDR3 loop reads CASSLTGIRTGELFF. CDR3 nucleotide sequence: TGTGCCAGCAGTTTAACAGGGATACGCACCGGGGAGCTGTTTTTT. The complete variable domain, with remaining parts taken from reference TRBV28 and TRBJ2-2, reads DVKVTQSSRYLVKRTGEKVFLECVQDMDHENMFWYRQDPGLGLRLIYFSYDVKMKEKGDIPEGYSVSREKKERFSLILESASTNQTSMYLCASSLTGIRTGELFFGEGSRLTVL.

In regard to this clonotype: Being one base from a much bigger clone, this may be a read error. The V and J genes are TRBV2 and TRBJ1-4; 7 bases agree with TRBD1. CDR3 size: 14 residues. Per the germline V gene, CDR1 is SNHLY and CDR2 is FYNNEI. The CDR3 is CACSDMTGTEKLFF. The DNA of the CDR3 is TGTGCCTGCAGTGATATGACAGGGACTGAAAAACTGTTTTTT.

This clonotype was found many times. The chain has TRBV7-9 and TRBJ2-2; D ambiguous. The germline V gene encodes CDR1 SEHNR and CDR2 FQNEAQ (reference sequence). The V and J ends lost 4 bases and 7 bases respectively, with 16 bases between them. This CDR3 spans 15 amino acids. The CDR3 sequence is CASSSPLDPGGELFF. For the CDR3, the DNA is TGTGCCAGCAGCTCCCCACTGGACCCCGGCGGGGAGCTGTTTTTT.

This clonotype was detected many times. The chain combines TRBV6-1 with TRBJ2-7; D is perhaps TRBD2 (5 bases). Per germline, CDR1 MNHNS and CDR2 SASEGT. The CDR3 runs 12 residues. Trimming stripped 6 bases from V and 5 bases from J, with 11 bases between. The CDR3 sequence is CASRGEGHEQYF. CDR3 DNA sequence: TGTGCCAGCAGGGGAGAAGGGCACGAGCAGTACTTC.

This clonotype was detected many times. The chain combines TRBV28 with TRBJ1-4; D unresolved. CDR3 length: 15 amino acids. With 2 bases removed from V and 2 bases from J, the gap between germline ends came to 9 bases. Per the germline V gene, CDR1 is MDHEN and CDR2 is SYDVKM. CDR3 sequence (DNA): TGTGCCAGCAGTTTACAAGGGCTTACTAATGAAAAACTGTTTTTT. Translation gives CASSLQGLTNEKLFF.

The CDR3 coding sequence is TGCGCCAGCAGTTCCTTTGAACGGCCACAGTACTTC. Its protein is CASSSFERPQYF. The chain recombines TRBV10-1 with TRBJ2-5; D call uncertain. Germline V CDR1 and CDR2: WNHNN, SYGVQD (reference sequence). Trimming cost V 5 bases and J 11 bases, with 15 bases left between them. This CDR3 is built from 12 residues.